This TCR beta chain was recorded in a study of T-cell memory formation after mild COVID-19. This clonotype has at least ten counts. Its antigen is undetermined. After 5'RACE with constant-segment primers, TCR alpha and TCR beta cDNA libraries carrying sample barcodes and UMIs were obtained. MiXCR was run by TCRdb on the 5' RACE reads, yielding one entry per CDR3 protein. Counted here are over 450,000 distinct CDR3 sequences, around 20% occurring once; the ten biggest clones make up about 12%. V dropped 6 bases and J dropped 4 bases, with 10 bases sitting between them. The CDR3 has 12 amino acids. Germline assignment: CDR1 MNHEY and CDR2 SVGEGT. General study points: The study found balanced CD4/CD8 in clones contracting day 15 to 85 and a CD4+ lean in later expanders.

This TCR came from an adult woman who had mild COVID-19 (a few samples of this study predate the infection). Cell type and time point are not known. The specimen sequenced was PBMCs or a T cell subset sorted from them (not recorded which). V is TRBV6-2 or TRBV6-3 and J is TRBJ2-7; D uncertain. The CDR3 spells CASSPTDYEQYF. The CDR3 coding sequence is TGTGCCAGCAGCCCGACGGATTACGAGCAGTACTTC.